The rows below give T cell receptor beta chains drawn from one sample of a study of T cell responses to AZD1222 COVID-19 vaccine. TCRdb's table, derived via immunoSEQ multiplex PCR, lists solely in-frame clones and lacks some. Of 150,000 to 200,000 clones listed, 90% are singletons. The sample was peripheral blood, taken on day 0 of AZD1222 vaccination. The receptors were sampled from an adult in good health. Both conserved end residues are part of each CDR3. D genes are given only for firm matches.

TRBJ1-2 TRBV23-1 - CASSQYPGPSLYGYTF
TRBJ2-1 TRBV11-2 TRBD2 CASSLDRLAGLRNEQFF
TRBJ2-7 TRBV7-6 - CASSPELISEQYF
TRBJ2-7 TRBV7-6 - CASSLGQGRSYEQYF
TRBJ1-1 TRBV6-2/TRBV6-3 - CASSYGGASTEAFF
TRBJ1-2 TRBV14 - CASSQDSGTLYGYTF
TRBJ1-1 TRBV30 - CAWSPGGSGNTEAFF
TRBJ1-1 TRBV16 TRBD1 CASSQDRGTEAFF
TRBJ2-2 TRBV4-1 - CASSHAANTGELFF
TRBJ1-6 TRBV6-5 - CASSRYVGYNSPLHF
TRBJ2-3 TRBV15 TRBD2 CATSRDRGGGSTDTQYF
TRBJ1-6 TRBV4-3 - CASSQGSNSPLHF
TRBJ1-2 TRBV19 TRBD1 CASSTSTGDYGYTF
TRBJ1-4 TRBV10-3 - CAISESAQARNEKLFF
TRBJ1-2 TRBV5-4 - CASSPGFGRGGYTF
TRBJ1-1 TRBV4-2 - CASSQGRGANTEAFF
TRBJ2-2 TRBV13 - CASRPNTGELFF